This T cell receptor (beta chain) emerged from a study of TIL therapy for anti-PD-1-resistant metastatic lung cancer (dated by TCRdb to the early 2020s). A note on the overall study: Before any PD-1/PD-L1 blockade was given, tumors were harvested, nivolumab was then administered, and patients who progressed went on to receive lymphodepletion, an infusion of expanded TIL, and IL-2. Enrolled patients had a median age of around 51 years (range about 38-75) and a median tumor PD-L1 proportion score of 4.5% to 6.5%. The cohort was predominantly lung adenocarcinoma, with a handful of EGFR-mutant and two ALK-rearranged tumors, and half of patients were current or former smokers. A median non-synonymous tumor mutation burden of around 1.5 mutations per megabase was determined across the cohort by whole-exome sequencing. T cell receptor beta sequencing of tumor and peripheral blood served to follow clonotypes across the tumor, the expanded TIL product, and serial blood samples.

The sample's time point label is to be understood as: pre-treatment sample, taken before nivolumab and TIL therapy. Between October 2017 and January 2020, a dual-center phase I trial enrolled adults who had stage 4 NSCLC. Samples came from a single-arm, open-label phase I trial of tumor-infiltrating lymphocyte therapy with nivolumab in advanced non-small cell lung cancer. Blood mononuclear cells were isolated from EDTA tubes by Ficoll gradient and were snap-frozen as pellets, and DNA was extracted with a Qiagen mini-prep kit. Regarding this clone: The antigen it binds to is not known. No base-level quality is on record; no much larger clone is a single base apart.

What the research found in general, with its limitations: The cohort was highly selected, including more treatment-naive, never-smoker and oncogene-addicted patients than is typical, which limits generalizability. The study protocol defined all tumor marker inferences as exploratory. The baseline peripheral repertoire was partially replaced by infused TIL clonotypes, which then decayed over months, and persistence showed no apparent association with response.

The immunoSEQ v3 hsTCRB kit was used to amplify TCR beta CDR3 regions from genomic DNA through bias-controlled multiplex PCR. An Illumina NextSeq 500 was used to sequence the TCR libraries, reaching roughly 2.2 million read pairs at survey level or roughly 5-6.5 million at deep level. As for how the authors treated the data: V, D and J genes were assigned, non-productive sequences were removed, and clonality was reported by immunoSEQ Analyzer software. Repertoires were compared using productive Simpson clonality and Morisita overlap index of productive TRB rearrangements between infused TIL and blood. For each clone in blood, the absolute clonotype count was estimated by multiplying the lymphocyte count by the CD3+ fraction and by the clone's productive frequency. Held by TCRdb, this immuneACCESS table contains in-frame sequences only and omits some clones. Under half of the omission traces to an unresolved V gene where checked; the cause of the rest is unknown. The DNA gave D and trimming, while V, J and clone size come from that table. Here the sample has just under 60,000 clones; less than 85% occur a single time. Around 1.7% of the sample goes to the ten largest clones.

Trimming takes 8 bases from V and 3 bases from J, and the germline ends sit 7 bases apart. The CDR3 starts with the cysteine, ends with the phenylalanine, and has 12 residues. Only CDR3 DNA is held: 36 bases, read in frame from base 1. Taken from the germline V gene (reference sequence), the CDR1 and CDR2 loops are LNHDA and SQIVND. The TCR sequence derives from a person aged 25-79 years with non-small cell lung cancer. Recombination joined TRBV19 with TRBJ2-2; there is no confident call for the D gene. The specimen was blood, collected at baseline. The DNA reads as follows: TGTGCCAGTCGGAATTACACCGGGGAGCTGTTTTTT. It specifies CASRNYTGELFF.